A selection of T cell receptor beta chains follows, all from one sample in a study of beta chain features in type 1 diabetes. Only in-frame clones appear in the TCRdb table, and some are missing; sequencing was by immunoSEQ multiplex PCR. This table holds 350,000 to 400,000 clones, about 15% found once. Sequenced: naive CD4+ T cells from blood. These receptors all stem from a woman younger than 30 in good health. The CDR3 runs from the conserved cysteine through the conserved F or W. The order of the fields is clone size, V gene, D gene, J gene, CDR3 length, CDR3 protein. The D gene is left open where the match is weak. Clone size is given for some rows only: seen once, a few or many times, or a class if the clone is expanded.

>.|TRBV2|TRBD1|TRBJ2-7|14
CASRTGFRSYEQYF
>few|TRBV28|.|TRBJ2-3|16
CASSSYRSGSTDTQYF
>few|TRBV14|.|TRBJ2-5|14
CASSPGWLQETQYF
>.|TRBV5-1|.|TRBJ2-6|17
CASSLPSSSSGANVLTF
>few|TRBV7-9|.|TRBJ2-1|12
CASSLLVDEQFF
>.|TRBV28|.|TRBJ2-2|16
CATSPPGTSNTGELFF
>.|TRBV14|TRBD1|TRBJ1-1|14
CASSPFDRGTEAFF
>.|TRBV11-2|TRBD1|TRBJ2-1|16
CASSHNPGQGYNEQFF
>few|TRBV30|.|TRBJ1-2|13
CAWITAINYGYTF
>few|TRBV11-1|TRBD2|TRBJ2-3|16
CASSIWTSGDTDTQYF
>.|TRBV19|.|TRBJ2-7|13
CASSGEVAHEQYF
>.|TRBV28|.|TRBJ2-4|15
CASTPQVPVQNIQYF
>.|TRBV28|TRBD1|TRBJ2-3|13
CANSGQVEDTQYF
>.|TRBV5-1|.|TRBJ2-1|14
CASSSPPGFDEQFF
>few|TRBV12-5|TRBD1|TRBJ2-5|15
CASGLGQGARETQYF
>.|TRBV5-1|.|TRBJ2-5|15
CASSLTTGYQETQYF
>few|TRBV5-1|.|TRBJ2-5|14
CASSLLGQQETQYF
>few|TRBV4-1|TRBD2|TRBJ2-7|17
CASSQVPGSSGNYEQYF
>few|TRBV6-1|TRBD2|TRBJ2-1|14
CASTGLAGYNEQFF
>.|TRBV18|.|TRBJ2-1|16
CASSPPGGPIYNEQFF
>few|TRBV30|TRBD2|TRBJ2-2|16
CAWSVYGRSVTGELFF
>.|TRBV7-9|.|TRBJ1-1|15
CASSSRDGRYTEAFF
>.|TRBV18|.|TRBJ1-1|15
CASSPLSQGPTEAFF
>.|TRBV30|TRBD1|.|15
CAWSGDRGYNYEQYF